Below, 30 T cell receptor beta chains from the same sample are listed, as sequenced in a study of glioma-infiltrating T cells. TCR alpha and beta CDR3 regions were amplified from RNA using iRepertoire nested multiplex PCR. MiXCR, applied by TCRdb to the multiplex PCR reads, yields one record per CDR3 protein. Of about 44,000 distinct CDR3 sequences detected, under 25% appear once; the ten largest clones hold 6% to 7%. The sample consisted of glioma tissue, nonneoplastic brain tissue, or PBMCs (not recorded which). These receptors all stem from a human donor with low-grade glioma or glioblastoma, undergoing nonglioma brain surgery, or in good health (not recorded which).

This clonotype was observed many times. The genes are TRBV27 and TRBJ1-2; D perhaps matches TRBD1 (5 bases). Trimming shortened V by 0 bases and J by 5 bases, and 10 bases separated the two germline ends. The CDR3 is 14 amino acids. The germline gives CDR1 MNHEY, CDR2 SMNVEV (reference sequence). CDR3 coding DNA: TGTGCCAGCAGTTTATCCGCAGGGCAGTATGGCTACACCTTC. It yields the protein CASSLSAGQYGYTF.

On this clonotype: Since a much larger clone is just one base distant, this may be a read error. The chain couples TRBV19 to TRBJ2-1; TRBD1 is a possible D gene (6 bases). The germline gives CDR1 LNHDA, CDR2 SQIVND (reference sequence). V shed 3 bases and J shed 5 bases, with 8 bases lying between them. The CDR3 length is 13 residues. As DNA, the CDR3 is TGTGCCAGTAGTATTGCAGGGGACAATGAGCAGTTCTTC. Protein product: CASSIAGDNEQFF.

This clonotype was found many times. V usage is TRBV6-6 and J usage is TRBJ2-7; D could derive from TRBD1 or TRBD2 (5 bases each). Germline values: CDR1 MNHNY, CDR2 SVGAGI (reference sequence). This CDR3 has 14 residues. The V end lost 0 bases, the J end lost 3 bases, and 9 bases lay between the germline ends. The CDR3 DNA sequence: TGTGCCAGCAGTTACTCGAATGGGGGCTACGAGCAGTACTTC. As protein: CASSYSNGGYEQYF.

This clonotype was seen repeatedly, ten times or more. The chain links TRBV2 to TRBJ2-4; D is undetermined. V lost 3 bases, J lost 6 bases, and 6 bases lay in between. The CDR3 extends over 12 amino acids. CDR1 is SNHLY, CDR2 FYNNEI, per germline. The CDR3 coding sequence is TGTGCCAGCAGTGACGTGGGAAACATTCAGTACTTC. Its translation: CASSDVGNIQYF.

There are many counts of this clonotype. The chain carries TRBV28 and TRBJ2-1; D gene uncertain. Germline CDR1 is MDHEN and CDR2 is SYDVKM. The CDR3 contains 15 residues. Deletions cut 5 bases from V and 2 bases from J, with 13 bases between. CDR3 residues: CASSDLVVTYNEQFF. CDR3 DNA sequence: TGTGCCAGCAGTGACCTGGTGGTTACCTACAATGAGCAGTTCTTC.

This clonotype has a count of ten or more. The chain combines TRBV29-1 with TRBJ1-1; maybe TRBD1 (5 bases). The CDR3 covers 13 residues. With 4 bases removed from V and 0 bases from J, the gap between germline ends came to 9 bases. Germline V lookup: CDR1 SQVTM, CDR2 ANQGSEA. In DNA, the CDR3 is TGCAGCGTTGGACAGCTGATGAACACTGAAGCTTTCTTT. It yields the protein CSVGQLMNTEAFF. The full variable domain, in which reference TRBV29-1 and TRBJ1-1 provide the parts outside the CDR3, is SAVISQKPSRDICQRGTSLTIQCQVDSQVTMMFWYRQQPGQSLTLIATANQGSEATYESGFVIDKFPISRPNLTFSTLTVSNMSPEDSSIYLCSVGQLMNTEAFFGQGTRLTVV.

This clonotype was found many times. The J gene is TRBJ2-3, the V gene TRBV6-6; D is uncertain. Trimming pared 0 bases from V and 4 bases from J, leaving 11 bases between. The CDR3 runs to 15 residues. Germline-derived CDR1 and CDR2 are MNHNY and SVGAGI (reference sequence). The chain's CDR3 is CASSYSLWKSDTQYF. The CDR3 DNA reads TGTGCCAGCAGTTACTCGTTGTGGAAGTCAGATACGCAGTATTTT.

Points on this clonotype: Just one base apart from a much larger clone, this may be a read error. The chain has TRBV5-4 and TRBJ2-3, with D tentatively TRBD1 (5 bases). CDR1 is SGHNT, CDR2 YYREEE, per germline (reference sequence). The CDR3 consists of 17 residues. CDR3 in amino acids: CASSSPVSSEGTGTQYF. The CDR3 nucleotides are TGTGCCAGCAGCTCCCCCGTGTCAAGCGAAGGCACAGGTACGCAGTATTTT.

This clonotype has at least ten counts. The gene calls are TRBV6-2 or TRBV6-3 and TRBJ2-7; no firm D call. Germline V gene lookup returns CDR1 MNHEY and CDR2 SVGEGT. CDR3 length equals 12 residues. Trimming removed 5 bases at V and 0 bases at J, with 5 bases between. CDR3 sequence reads: CASSHTSYEQYF. Written as DNA, the CDR3 is TGTGCCAGCAGTCACACCTCCTACGAGCAGTACTTC.

This clonotype was counted ten times or more. The chain combines TRBV11-1 with TRBJ2-7, with 9 bases lining up with TRBD2. The germline CDR1 and CDR2 sequences are SGHAT and FQDESV (reference sequence). The CDR3 has 14 amino acids. Germline trimming cut 5 bases from V and 5 bases from J; bases unmatched to any gene: 7. The CDR3 region has the DNA TGTGCCAGCAGCGCCTACGGGACTAGCAACGAGCAGTACTTC. Amino acids: CASSAYGTSNEQYF.

On this clonotype: A read error may explain this, as a much larger clone is one base away. The chain joins TRBV19 to TRBJ1-5, with a possible D match to TRBD1 (5 bases). The CDR3 contains 16 residues. V was shortened by 3 bases and J by 0 bases, with 12 bases between the two germline ends. Germline V CDR1 and CDR2: LNHDA, SQIVND (reference sequence). The CDR3 sequence: CASSILGVVSNQPQHF. CDR3 nucleotides: TGTGCCAGTAGTATCTTAGGGGTTGTTAGCAATCAGCCCCAGCATTTT. The full variable domain, rest sourced from reference TRBV19 and TRBJ1-5, is DGGITQSPKYLFRKEGQNVTLSCEQNLNHDAMYWYRQDPGQGLRLIYYSQIVNDFQKGDIAEGYSVSREKKESFPLTVTSAQKNPTAFYLCASSILGVVSNQPQHFGDGTRLSIL.

This clonotype was counted only a few times. The chain recombines TRBV5-4 with TRBJ2-5; TRBD2 is a possible D gene (5 bases). Between the trimmed V and J ends, which lost 2 bases and 4 bases, there was a span of 12 bases. The CDR3 spans 14 residues. In germline, CDR1 is SGHNT, CDR2 YYREEE (reference sequence). CDR3 nucleotides: TGTGCCAGCAGCTTCAAAGCGGAGACAGAGACCCAGTACTTC. It is translated as CASSFKAETETQYF.

In regard to this clonotype: A much larger clone differs from this one at a single base, so this may be a read error. V usage is TRBV19 and J usage is TRBJ1-1; possibly TRBD1 for D (5 bases). The germline V gene has CDR1 LNHDA and CDR2 SQIVND (reference sequence). The CDR3 is 14 amino acids. CDR3 nucleotide sequence: TGTGCCAGTAGTATAGGGGAGGGGAACACTAAAGCTTTCTTT. Its translation is CASSIGEGNTKAFF.

The V call is TRBV28, the J call TRBJ1-5; a weak D match, TRBD1 (5 bases). The CDR3 is made up of 13 amino acids. Germline values: CDR1 MDHEN, CDR2 SYDVKM. Trimming stripped 11 bases from V and 7 bases from J, with 18 bases between. The CDR3 DNA reads TGTGCCCGGTCCCCGGGACCCTACCAGCCCCAGCATTTT. Translating gives CARSPGPYQPQHF.

Regarding this clonotype: The junction does not match germline at one end; this may be a read error. The chain carries TRBV28 and TRBJ2-1; possibly TRBD2 for D (6 bases). Germline V gives CDR1 MDHEN, CDR2 SYDVKM. The CDR3 is 12 amino acids. CDR3 in DNA: TGTGCCGGCAGTCAATTGGCGGGGCTGCAGTTCTTC. The encoded protein is CAGSQLAGLQFF. Full variable domain (remainder filled in from reference TRBV28 and TRBJ2-1): DVKVTQSSRYLVKRTGEKVFLECVQDMDHENMFWYRQDPGLGLRLIYFSYDVKMKEKGDIPEGYSVSREKKERFSLILESASTNQTSMYLCAGSQLAGLQFFGPGTRLTVL.

As concerns this clonotype: One end of the junction fails to match germline, which may point to a read error. The rearrangement uses TRBV20-1 and TRBJ2-3, with a possible D match to TRBD2 (6 bases). CDR1 DFQATT and CDR2 SNEGSKA come from the germline V gene (reference sequence). The CDR3 length is 14 residues. In DNA form, the CDR3 reads TGTAGTGCAAGCTTGGGCGGGGTAACAGATACGCAGTATTTT. Translation: CSASLGGVTDTQYF.

This clonotype was seen many times. The gene calls are TRBV4-2 and TRBJ1-5, with D perhaps TRBD1 (5 bases). The CDR3 spans 15 residues. Germline V CDR1 and CDR2: LGHNA, YNFKEQ. Between the trimmed V and J ends, which lost 3 bases and 11 bases, there was a span of 20 bases. CDR3 loop: CASSQGDDTSGAQHF. The CDR3 region has the DNA TGTGCCAGCAGCCAGGGGGATGACACTTCAGGAGCCCAGCATTTT.

The chain is built from TRBV15 and TRBJ2-1; D perhaps matches TRBD1 (5 bases). Germline CDR1 is LNHNV and CDR2 is YYDKDF (reference sequence). V was pared by 5 bases and J by 3 bases, with 14 bases between. The CDR3 is made up of 15 amino acids. CDR3: CATSQVPRDYNEQFF. The DNA of the CDR3 is TGTGCCACCAGCCAAGTTCCCAGGGACTACAATGAGCAGTTCTTC.

This chain connects TRBV3-1 to TRBJ2-5, with D maybe TRBD2 (6 bases). This CDR3 is 17 amino acids long. Per germline, CDR1 LGHDT and CDR2 YNNKEL (reference sequence). Trimming removed 1 base at V and 2 bases at J, with 17 bases between. The CDR3 region is CASSQGIRLGQQETQYF. The CDR3, as DNA: TGTGCCAGCAGCCAAGGCATCCGACTAGGACAACAAGAGACCCAGTACTTC.

This clonotype qualifies as medium-sized (0.01 to 0.1%). The CDR3 nucleotides read TGTGCCAGCAGTTACGGACCGGGAGTGAGTGGCTACACCTTC. Translating it yields CASSYGPGVSGYTF. The chain is built from TRBV6-6 and TRBJ1-2; D ambiguous. Germline CDR1 is MNHNY and CDR2 is SVGAGI (reference sequence). CDR3 size: 14 residues. Trimming took 2 bases from V and 7 from J, leaving 14 bases between them.

There are many counts of this clonotype. This chain links TRBV11-2 with TRBJ2-5; 10 nucleotides match TRBD2. This CDR3 has 16 amino acids. CDR1 is SGHAT, CDR2 FQNNGV, per germline. V was pared by 2 bases and J by 3 bases, with 6 bases of the junction left unmatched. CDR3 sequence: CASSLRRLAGEETQYF. The CDR3 nucleotides read TGTGCCAGCAGCTTAAGGCGGCTAGCGGGGGAAGAGACCCAGTACTTC.

This clonotype appeared many times. V is TRBV15 and J is TRBJ2-7; TRBD1 matches 8 bases. Germline V CDR1 and CDR2: LNHNV, YYDKDF (reference sequence). V trimming: 3 bases; J trimming: 6 bases; junction bases outside the gene matches: 7. The CDR3 totals 14 residues. CDR3 amino acids: CATSSRIQGVEQYV. CDR3 nucleotide sequence: TGTGCCACCAGCAGCCGAATACAGGGGGTCGAGCAGTACGTC.

This clonotype was counted ten times or more. The rearrangement links TRBV19 to TRBJ1-2; D is unresolved. The CDR3 totals 15 residues. Germline-derived CDR1 and CDR2 are LNHDA and SQIVND (reference sequence). The germline V and J ends were trimmed by 7 bases and 1 base, with 16 bases remaining between them. The CDR3 bases are TGTGCCAGTAACCCAAGAAACGGGATTAACTATGGCTACACCTTC. The encoded protein is CASNPRNGINYGYTF.

This clonotype has a count of ten or more. The chain carries TRBV7-8 and TRBJ2-7, with 7 positions matching TRBD2. Germline lookup yields CDR1 SGHVS and CDR2 FQNEAQ. V shed 2 bases and J 2 bases; nucleotides not matched to a gene: 12. The CDR3 is 17 residues long. For the CDR3, the DNA is TGTGCCAGCAGCTTACCTGGGGGGAGGGGAAACCCCTACGAGCAGTACTTC. Translation gives CASSLPGGRGNPYEQYF. Variable domain in full (rest from reference TRBV7-8 and TRBJ2-7): GAGVSQSPRYKVAKRGQDVALRCDPISGHVSLFWYQQALGQGPEFLTYFQNEAQLDKSGLPSDRFFAERPEGSVSTLKIQRTQQEDSAVYLCASSLPGGRGNPYEQYFGPGTRLTVT.

This clonotype was counted at least ten times. This chain connects TRBV20-1 to TRBJ2-3; D is uncertain. The CDR3 is made up of 11 amino acids. Germline CDR1 reads DFQATT; CDR2 reads SNEGSKA (reference sequence). The V end lost 2 bases, the J end lost 6 bases, and 6 bases lay between the germline ends. CDR3 loop: CSARLGDTQYF. CDR3 nucleotide sequence: TGCAGTGCTAGACTGGGGGATACGCAGTATTTT.

The J gene is TRBJ2-3, the V gene TRBV7-2, with a possible D match to TRBD2 (5 bases). Germline V gives CDR1 SGHTA, CDR2 FQGNSA. The length of the CDR3 is 14 residues. The V end was cut by 5 bases, the J end by 0 bases, with 9 bases between. This CDR3 reads CASSGRVSTDTQYF. The CDR3 coding sequence is TGTGCCAGCAGCGGGCGGGTGAGCACAGATACGCAGTATTTT.

This clonotype was recorded only once. This may stem from a read error, because a much larger clone lies one nucleotide away. This chain connects TRBV18 to TRBJ2-7, with a weak D call TRBD2 (6 bases). Trimming stripped 3 bases from V and 2 bases from J, with 17 bases between. The CDR3 sequence is 16 residues long. Germline V gene lookup returns CDR1 KGHSH and CDR2 LQKENI. CDR3 sequence (DNA): TGTGCCAGCTCACCCGGACTATCGGGGTTGGCCTACGAGCAGTACTTC. Its translation is CASSPGLSGLAYEQYF.

This clonotype has ten or more counts. This chain connects TRBV7-2 to TRBJ2-7; D is undetermined. This CDR3 region has 15 residues. Trimming removed 3 bases from V and 0 bases from J, with 12 bases in between. Germline V CDR1 and CDR2: SGHTA, FQGNSA. CDR3 sequence: CASSFTAQSSYEQYF. CDR3 DNA: TGTGCCAGCAGCTTTACGGCCCAGAGCTCCTACGAGCAGTACTTC. Combining the CDR3 with reference TRBV7-2 and TRBJ2-7 gives the whole variable domain GAGVSQSPSNKVTEKGKDVELRCDPISGHTALYWYRQSLGQGLEFLIYFQGNSAPDKSGLPSDRFSAERTGGSVSTLTIQRTQQEDSAVYLCASSFTAQSSYEQYFGPGTRLTVT.

This clonotype was counted ten times or more. The V call is TRBV19, the J call TRBJ2-5, with TRBD2 matching 11 bases. The ends lost 6 bases at V and 10 bases at J; junction bases unmatched: 13. Germline V CDR1 and CDR2: LNHDA, SQIVND (reference sequence). This CDR3 is built from 15 residues. This CDR3 is CASSLGLAGSEGQYF. CDR3 sequence (DNA): TGTGCCAGTAGCCTCGGACTAGCGGGTAGCGAAGGCCAGTACTTC.

This clonotype was found a few times. The chain links TRBV5-1 to TRBJ2-3, with D possibly being TRBD2 (5 bases). Between the trimmed V and J ends, which lost 7 bases and 2 bases, there was a span of 17 bases. Germline-derived CDR1 and CDR2 are SGHRS and YFSETQ. CDR3 length: 15 amino acids. CDR3 loop: CASFRGSGFTDTQYF. The CDR3 DNA is TGCGCCAGCTTCCGGGGTAGTGGGTTCACAGATACGCAGTATTTT. Combining the CDR3 with reference TRBV5-1 and TRBJ2-3 gives the whole variable domain KAGVTQTPRYLIKTRGQQVTLSCSPISGHRSVSWYQQTPGQGLQFLFEYFSETQRNKGNFPGRFSGRQFSNSRSEMNVSTLELGDSALYLCASFRGSGFTDTQYFGPGTRLTVL.